This T cell receptor beta chain is from a study of cytomegalovirus exposure and HLA in healthy donors. Study-wide context: An early release of data contained approximately 80 million unique TCRs, which came from HLA-typed donors.

With 60 Vbeta and 13 Jbeta primers, the PCR was carried out. Some clones are missing from TCRdb's copy, which holds only in-frame ones; the method was immunoSEQ multiplex PCR. Found here are fewer than 150,000 clones, approximately 85% of them singletons; the top ten hold about 6.7%. Worth noting for this clone: The antigen is not known.

Findings and caveats of the study: The authors listed around 150 TCR beta chains as cytomegalovirus-associated. Most TCR sequences were rare, but some public TCRs occurred in many donors.

This CDR3 has 15 residues. The germline V gene encodes CDR1 MDHEN and CDR2 SYDVKM. The germline V and J ends were trimmed by 2 bases and 1 base, with 12 bases remaining between them. This sequence originates from a woman aged 25 to 39 in good health and CMV-seropositive. The genes are TRBV28 and TRBJ2-7, with a weak D call TRBD1 (6 bases). Material: PBMCs. This chain's CDR3 is CASSLGGQISYEQYF. CDR3 in DNA: TGTGCCAGCAGTTTAGGCGGACAGATTTCCTACGAGCAGTACTTC.